One T cell receptor beta chain is described in this entry. Its matching antigen is unknown. The CDR3 loop spans 13 amino acids. From germline, CDR1 is ENHRY and CDR2 SYGVKD. V gave up 10 bases and J gave up 3 bases; unmatched junction bases: 6. Data came from immunoSEQ multiplex PCR; TCRdb stores just in-frame clones and leaves some out. The data show 90,000 to 150,000 clones, roughly nine tenths seen once. Pooled in the analysis were second doses at about 4 or about 12 weeks. This sample was included in a study of T cell responses to AZD1222 COVID-19 vaccine. Study outcomes and limitations: Two doses of AZD1222 preceded a rise in Spike-specific TCR breadth and depth. The donor group comprised mostly white British people and more females; the analysis possibly underestimated clonal diversity. Repertoire samples came only from after the peak T cell response.

This sequence originates from an adult who received the AZD1222 COVID-19 vaccine. The sequencing used peripheral blood, collected 28 days after the second AZD1222 dose. This chain links TRBV10-3 with TRBJ1-5, with 7 bases lining up with TRBD1. This CDR3 reads CATRDSLNQPQHF. The CDR3 DNA reads as TGTGCCACCCGGGACAGCCTCAATCAGCCCCAGCATTTT.